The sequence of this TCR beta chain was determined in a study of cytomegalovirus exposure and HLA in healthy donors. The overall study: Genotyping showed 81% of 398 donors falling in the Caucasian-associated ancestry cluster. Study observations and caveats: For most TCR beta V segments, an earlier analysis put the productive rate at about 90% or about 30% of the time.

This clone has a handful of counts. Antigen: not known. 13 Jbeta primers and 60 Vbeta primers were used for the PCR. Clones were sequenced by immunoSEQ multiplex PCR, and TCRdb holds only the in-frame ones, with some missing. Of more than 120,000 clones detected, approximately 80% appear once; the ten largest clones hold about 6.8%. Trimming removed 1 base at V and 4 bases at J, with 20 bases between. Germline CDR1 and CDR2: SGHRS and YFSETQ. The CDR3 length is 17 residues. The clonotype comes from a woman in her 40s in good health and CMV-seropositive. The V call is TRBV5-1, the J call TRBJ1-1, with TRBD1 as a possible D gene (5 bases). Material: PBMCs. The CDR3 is CASSLFSGLGDSTEAFF. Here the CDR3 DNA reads TGCGCCAGCAGCTTGTTTTCAGGGTTGGGTGATAGCACTGAAGCTTTCTTT.